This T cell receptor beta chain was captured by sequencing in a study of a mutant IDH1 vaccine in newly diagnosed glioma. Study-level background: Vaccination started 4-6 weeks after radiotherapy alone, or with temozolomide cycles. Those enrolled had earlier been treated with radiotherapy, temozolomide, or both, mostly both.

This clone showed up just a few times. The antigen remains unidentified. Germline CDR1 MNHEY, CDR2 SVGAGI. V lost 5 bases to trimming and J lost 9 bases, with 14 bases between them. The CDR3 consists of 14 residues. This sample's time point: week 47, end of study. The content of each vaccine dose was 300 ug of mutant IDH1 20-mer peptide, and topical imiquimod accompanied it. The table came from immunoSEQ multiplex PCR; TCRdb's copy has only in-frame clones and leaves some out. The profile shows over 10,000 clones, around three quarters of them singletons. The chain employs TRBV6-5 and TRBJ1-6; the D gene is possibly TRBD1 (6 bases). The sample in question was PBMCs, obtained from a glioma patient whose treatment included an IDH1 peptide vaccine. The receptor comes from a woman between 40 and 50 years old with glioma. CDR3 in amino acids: CASSRYGQLSPLHF. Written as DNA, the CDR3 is TGTGCCAGCAGTCGGTACGGACAGCTTTCACCCCTCCACTTT.